This is a list of T cell receptor beta chains from one sample in a study of OX40 agonist ivuxolimab in advanced cancers. Measured with immunoSEQ multiplex PCR; TCRdb has only the in-frame clones, and not every one. Here the sample spans approximately 94,000 clones, around 90% being singletons. Material: CD4+ or CD8+ T cells sorted from blood, obtained in a trial of the OX40 agonist ivuxolimab. All receptors derive from an adult with an advanced solid tumor such as melanoma, head and neck, liver or kidney cancer. Both conserved end residues are part of each CDR3. The D gene is left open where the match is weak. Clone size is not always given. Where it is, it says once, few, many or a class for expanded clones.

clone size: -
V gene: TRBV14
J gene: TRBJ2-2
CDR3 length: 16
D gene: -
CDR3 protein: CASSQVTGPNTGELFF
CDR3 DNA: TGTGCCAGCAGCCAAGTGACGGGGCCTAACACCGGGGAGCTGTTTTTT

clone size: -
V gene: TRBV28
J gene: TRBJ1-4
CDR3 length: 11
D gene: -
CDR3 protein: CASSLASVLFF
CDR3 DNA: TGTGCCAGCAGTCTCGCCTCGGTTCTGTTTTTT

clone size: -
V gene: TRBV14
J gene: TRBJ2-2
CDR3 length: 17
D gene: -
CDR3 protein: CASSQEGGAENTGELFF
CDR3 DNA: TGTGCCAGCAGCCAAGAAGGCGGGGCCGAGAACACCGGGGAGCTGTTTTTT

clone size: -
V gene: TRBV7-9
J gene: TRBJ1-2
CDR3 length: 14
D gene: -
CDR3 protein: CASSLALAMDGYTF
CDR3 DNA: TGTGCCAGCAGCTTAGCGCTCGCGATGGATGGCTACACCTTC

clone size: few
V gene: TRBV29-1
J gene: TRBJ1-1
CDR3 length: 14
D gene: -
CDR3 protein: CSVGDPGADTEAFF
CDR3 DNA: TGCAGCGTTGGGGACCCAGGGGCGGACACTGAAGCTTTCTTT

clone size: -
V gene: TRBV5-6
J gene: TRBJ2-7
CDR3 length: 12
D gene: -
CDR3 protein: CASSLFSYEQYF
CDR3 DNA: TGTGCCAGCAGCTTGTTTTCGTACGAGCAGTACTTC

clone size: -
V gene: TRBV11-2
J gene: TRBJ1-3
CDR3 length: 17
D gene: TRBD1
CDR3 protein: CASSLKAVDRVGNTIYF
CDR3 DNA: TGTGCCAGCAGCTTAAAGGCGGTCGACAGGGTCGGAAACACCATATATTTT

clone size: few
V gene: TRBV14
J gene: TRBJ1-3
CDR3 length: 12
D gene: -
CDR3 protein: CASSPTGNTIYF
CDR3 DNA: TGTGCCAGCAGCCCTACAGGGAACACCATATATTTT

clone size: -
V gene: TRBV10-3
J gene: TRBJ2-7
CDR3 length: 12
D gene: -
CDR3 protein: CAIGRGDYEQYF
CDR3 DNA: TGTGCCATCGGGAGGGGGGACTACGAGCAGTACTTC

clone size: -
V gene: TRBV5-6
J gene: TRBJ2-7
CDR3 length: 14
D gene: TRBD1
CDR3 protein: CASSWGTGGDEQYF
CDR3 DNA: TGTGCCAGCAGCTGGGGGACAGGGGGAGACGAGCAGTACTTC

clone size: -
V gene: TRBV4-3
J gene: TRBJ2-6
CDR3 length: 16
D gene: -
CDR3 protein: CASSQDLRAGANVLTF
CDR3 DNA: TGCGCCAGCAGCCAAGATCTGAGGGCTGGGGCCAACGTCCTGACTTTC

clone size: -
V gene: TRBV4-1
J gene: TRBJ2-1
CDR3 length: 15
D gene: -
CDR3 protein: CASSQDPSDGLEQFF
CDR3 DNA: TGCGCCAGCAGCCAAGACCCCTCCGATGGTCTTGAGCAGTTCTTC

clone size: -
V gene: TRBV27
J gene: TRBJ2-1
CDR3 length: 16
D gene: TRBD1
CDR3 protein: CASSLSGTGSGNEQFF
CDR3 DNA: TGTGCCAGCAGTTTATCGGGGACAGGGTCCGGCAATGAGCAGTTCTTC

clone size: -
V gene: TRBV7-9
J gene: TRBJ1-1
CDR3 length: 12
D gene: -
CDR3 protein: CASSPMNTEAFF
CDR3 DNA: TGTGCCAGCAGCCCTATGAACACTGAAGCTTTCTTT

clone size: -
V gene: TRBV6-5
J gene: TRBJ1-1
CDR3 length: 15
D gene: -
CDR3 protein: CASSYMGSLNTEAFF
CDR3 DNA: TGTGCCAGCAGTTACATGGGGAGCTTGAACACTGAAGCTTTCTTT

clone size: -
V gene: TRBV2
J gene: TRBJ2-7
CDR3 length: 14
D gene: TRBD1
CDR3 protein: CASSADRGLREQYF
CDR3 DNA: TGTGCCAGCAGTGCCGACAGGGGGCTTCGAGAGCAGTACTTC

clone size: -
V gene: TRBV9
J gene: TRBJ1-2
CDR3 length: 14
D gene: -
CDR3 protein: CASSVEERPYGYTF
CDR3 DNA: TGTGCCAGCAGCGTAGAAGAGAGGCCTTATGGCTACACCTTC

clone size: -
V gene: TRBV9
J gene: TRBJ2-1
CDR3 length: 16
D gene: TRBD2
CDR3 protein: CASSVDSGRSYNEQFF
CDR3 DNA: TGTGCCAGCAGCGTAGATAGCGGGAGGTCCTACAATGAGCAGTTCTTC

clone size: -
V gene: TRBV4-3
J gene: TRBJ2-4
CDR3 length: 15
D gene: -
CDR3 protein: CASSQATGGPNIQYF
CDR3 DNA: TGCGCCAGCAGCCAAGCTACCGGAGGCCCAAACATTCAGTACTTC

clone size: -
V gene: TRBV6-6
J gene: TRBJ1-2
CDR3 length: 15
D gene: TRBD1
CDR3 protein: CASSWRQGISYGYTF
CDR3 DNA: TGTGCCAGCAGTTGGCGACAGGGGATATCCTATGGCTACACCTTC

clone size: -
V gene: TRBV19
J gene: TRBJ2-7
CDR3 length: 14
D gene: -
CDR3 protein: CASSIRPFSYEQYF
CDR3 DNA: TGTGCCAGTAGTATAAGGCCTTTTTCCTACGAGCAGTACTTC

clone size: medium-sized
V gene: TRBV30
J gene: TRBJ2-3
CDR3 length: 14
D gene: -
CDR3 protein: CAWSFAYRTDTQYF
CDR3 DNA: TGTGCCTGGAGTTTTGCGTATCGCACAGATACGCAGTATTTT

clone size: -
V gene: TRBV15
J gene: TRBJ2-2
CDR3 length: 15
D gene: TRBD2
CDR3 protein: CATSREHGGTGELFF
CDR3 DNA: TGTGCCACCAGCAGAGAGCACGGGGGGACCGGGGAGCTGTTTTTT

clone size: -
V gene: TRBV28
J gene: TRBJ2-7
CDR3 length: 14
D gene: TRBD2
CDR3 protein: CASRWTSGAYEQYF
CDR3 DNA: TGTGCCAGCAGATGGACTAGCGGGGCCTACGAGCAGTACTTC

clone size: -
V gene: TRBV27
J gene: TRBJ1-1
CDR3 length: 14
D gene: -
CDR3 protein: CASSFRPTHTEAFF
CDR3 DNA: TGTGCCAGCAGTTTTCGCCCGACGCACACTGAAGCTTTCTTT

clone size: -
V gene: TRBV7-2
J gene: TRBJ2-3
CDR3 length: 19
D gene: TRBD2
CDR3 protein: CASSPGLAGPIGGTDTQYF
CDR3 DNA: TGTGCCAGCAGCCCGGGACTAGCGGGCCCCATCGGTGGCACAGATACGCAGTATTTT

clone size: -
V gene: TRBV6-1
J gene: TRBJ2-7
CDR3 length: 11
D gene: -
CDR3 protein: CASSYTYEQYF
CDR3 DNA: TGTGCCAGCAGTTACACCTACGAGCAGTACTTC

clone size: -
V gene: TRBV2
J gene: TRBJ1-1
CDR3 length: 11
D gene: -
CDR3 protein: CASLTGSAAFF
CDR3 DNA: TGTGCCAGCCTGACGGGTTCTGCCGCTTTCTTT

clone size: -
V gene: TRBV29-1
J gene: TRBJ1-2
CDR3 length: 13
D gene: -
CDR3 protein: CSVGGGEFYGYTF
CDR3 DNA: TGCAGCGTTGGAGGGGGAGAATTCTATGGCTACACCTTC

clone size: -
V gene: TRBV30
J gene: TRBJ1-1
CDR3 length: 16
D gene: TRBD1
CDR3 protein: CAWSTGQGPRGTEAFF
CDR3 DNA: TGTGCCTGGAGTACGGGACAGGGGCCGAGAGGCACTGAAGCTTTCTTT

clone size: -
V gene: TRBV6-6
J gene: TRBJ2-5
CDR3 length: 15
D gene: -
CDR3 protein: CASSYLGNLEETQYF
CDR3 DNA: TGTGCCAGCAGTTACCTGGGTAACTTGGAAGAGACCCAGTACTTC

clone size: -
V gene: TRBV12-5
J gene: TRBJ1-5
CDR3 length: 15
D gene: TRBD1
CDR3 protein: CASGLDQDRRQPQHF
CDR3 DNA: TGTGCTAGTGGTTTGGACCAGGACAGGAGGCAGCCCCAGCATTTT

clone size: -
V gene: TRBV15
J gene: TRBJ2-3
CDR3 length: 15
D gene: -
CDR3 protein: CATSGDFYSTDTQYF
CDR3 DNA: TGTGCCACCAGCGGGGACTTTTATAGCACAGATACGCAGTATTTT

clone size: -
V gene: TRBV10-3
J gene: TRBJ2-3
CDR3 length: 17
D gene: TRBD1
CDR3 protein: CAISDPDRGRGTDTQYF
CDR3 DNA: TGTGCCATCAGTGACCCGGACAGGGGGCGCGGTACAGATACGCAGTATTTT

clone size: -
V gene: TRBV15
J gene: TRBJ2-1
CDR3 length: 15
D gene: TRBD1
CDR3 protein: CATSRDRQGAIEQFF
CDR3 DNA: TGTGCCACCAGCAGAGATCGTCAGGGGGCGATTGAGCAGTTCTTC

clone size: -
V gene: TRBV19
J gene: TRBJ1-5
CDR3 length: 15
D gene: TRBD1
CDR3 protein: CASSFRDRANEPQHF
CDR3 DNA: TGTGCCAGTAGTTTCCGGGACAGGGCGAACGAGCCCCAGCATTTT

clone size: -
V gene: TRBV19
J gene: TRBJ1-5
CDR3 length: 15
D gene: -
CDR3 protein: CASSIVIWPNQPQHF
CDR3 DNA: TGTGCCAGTAGTATAGTAATTTGGCCCAATCAGCCCCAGCATTTT

clone size: -
V gene: TRBV9
J gene: TRBJ2-5
CDR3 length: 12
D gene: -
CDR3 protein: CASSDEEETQYF
CDR3 DNA: TGTGCCAGCAGCGATGAGGAAGAGACCCAGTACTTC

clone size: -
V gene: TRBV29-1
J gene: TRBJ2-7
CDR3 length: 15
D gene: -
CDR3 protein: CSVALPGGSSYEQYF
CDR3 DNA: TGCAGCGTTGCACTCCCCGGAGGGAGCTCCTACGAGCAGTACTTC

clone size: -
V gene: TRBV27
J gene: TRBJ1-2
CDR3 length: 13
D gene: TRBD1
CDR3 protein: CASSWTGGIGVTF
CDR3 DNA: TGTGCCAGCAGCTGGACAGGGGGTATAGGGGTCACCTTC

clone size: -
V gene: TRBV18
J gene: TRBJ1-2
CDR3 length: 18
D gene: -
CDR3 protein: CASSPRASVQRGDYGYTF
CDR3 DNA: TGTGCCAGCTCACCCCGAGCGTCGGTCCAGCGAGGGGACTATGGCTACACCTTC

clone size: -
V gene: TRBV2
J gene: TRBJ2-7
CDR3 length: 12
D gene: -
CDR3 protein: CASSGSSGEQYF
CDR3 DNA: TGTGCCAGCAGTGGGAGTTCAGGCGAGCAGTACTTC

clone size: -
V gene: TRBV9
J gene: TRBJ2-2
CDR3 length: 19
D gene: TRBD2
CDR3 protein: CASSQSLAGGYQVTGELFF
CDR3 DNA: TGTGCCAGCAGCCAATCTCTAGCGGGAGGGTATCAGGTGACCGGGGAGCTGTTTTTT

clone size: -
V gene: TRBV14
J gene: TRBJ1-3
CDR3 length: 11
D gene: -
CDR3 protein: CASSSGHTIYF
CDR3 DNA: TGTGCCAGCAGTTCGGGCCACACCATATATTTT

clone size: -
V gene: TRBV9
J gene: TRBJ2-7
CDR3 length: 15
D gene: TRBD1
CDR3 protein: CASSPWTGKAYEQYF
CDR3 DNA: TGTGCCAGCAGCCCATGGACAGGGAAGGCTTACGAGCAGTACTTC

clone size: -
V gene: TRBV5-1
J gene: TRBJ2-7
CDR3 length: 15
D gene: TRBD1
CDR3 protein: CASSLVGQGADEQYF
CDR3 DNA: TGCGCCAGCAGCTTGGTGGGACAGGGGGCGGACGAGCAGTACTTC

clone size: -
V gene: TRBV5-4
J gene: TRBJ1-5
CDR3 length: 14
D gene: -
CDR3 protein: CASSLRGDNQPQHF
CDR3 DNA: TGTGCCAGCAGCTTACGGGGGGACAATCAGCCCCAGCATTTT

clone size: -
V gene: TRBV29-1
J gene: TRBJ2-3
CDR3 length: 15
D gene: -
CDR3 protein: CSVEGGGSGTDTQYF
CDR3 DNA: TGCAGCGTTGAAGGGGGCGGTTCGGGCACAGATACGCAGTATTTT

clone size: -
V gene: TRBV28
J gene: TRBJ1-1
CDR3 length: 13
D gene: TRBD1
CDR3 protein: CASSFDRDTEAFF
CDR3 DNA: TGTGCCAGCAGCTTTGACAGGGACACTGAAGCTTTCTTT

clone size: -
V gene: TRBV28
J gene: TRBJ1-1
CDR3 length: 13
D gene: TRBD1
CDR3 protein: CASRRQGYTEAFF
CDR3 DNA: TGTGCCAGCAGAAGACAGGGATACACTGAAGCTTTCTTT

clone size: -
V gene: TRBV19
J gene: TRBJ2-7
CDR3 length: 13
D gene: -
CDR3 protein: CASSIGIRTEQYF
CDR3 DNA: TGTGCCAGTAGTATTGGGATTAGGACCGAGCAGTACTTC

clone size: -
V gene: TRBV9
J gene: TRBJ2-5
CDR3 length: 15
D gene: -
CDR3 protein: CASSVEGRLQETQYF
CDR3 DNA: TGTGCCAGCAGCGTAGAGGGGCGACTCCAAGAGACCCAGTACTTC

clone size: -
V gene: TRBV13
J gene: TRBJ2-7
CDR3 length: 13
D gene: -
CDR3 protein: CASSPPLVYEQYF
CDR3 DNA: TGTGCCAGCAGCCCCCCCCTCGTGTACGAGCAGTACTTC

clone size: once
V gene: TRBV6-1
J gene: TRBJ1-1
CDR3 length: 14
D gene: -
CDR3 protein: CASSEGLTNTEAFF
CDR3 DNA: TGTGCCAGCAGTGAAGGACTCACGAACACTGAAGCTTTCTTT

clone size: -
V gene: TRBV6-1
J gene: TRBJ2-7
CDR3 length: 12
D gene: -
CDR3 protein: CASTTVNYEQYF
CDR3 DNA: TGTGCCAGCACTACAGTTAACTACGAGCAGTACTTC

clone size: -
V gene: TRBV28
J gene: TRBJ2-5
CDR3 length: 15
D gene: -
CDR3 protein: CASCGPAGSRETQYF
CDR3 DNA: TGTGCCAGCTGTGGACCGGCGGGGAGTCGGGAGACCCAGTACTTC

clone size: -
V gene: TRBV30
J gene: TRBJ1-4
CDR3 length: 13
D gene: TRBD1
CDR3 protein: CAWNHRGSEKLFF
CDR3 DNA: TGTGCCTGGAACCACAGGGGAAGTGAAAAACTGTTTTTT

clone size: -
V gene: TRBV5-1
J gene: TRBJ2-7
CDR3 length: 14
D gene: -
CDR3 protein: CASSLETAMDEQYF
CDR3 DNA: TGCGCCAGCAGCTTGGAGACAGCCATGGACGAGCAGTACTTC

clone size: -
V gene: TRBV11-2
J gene: TRBJ2-7
CDR3 length: 16
D gene: TRBD2
CDR3 protein: CASSLRGGNGFYEQYF
CDR3 DNA: TGTGCCAGCAGCCTCCGCGGGGGGAACGGATTCTACGAGCAGTACTTC

clone size: -
V gene: TRBV5-6
J gene: TRBJ2-7
CDR3 length: 16
D gene: TRBD2
CDR3 protein: CASSLAGGLVHYEQYF
CDR3 DNA: TGTGCCAGCAGCTTGGCCGGGGGACTAGTTCACTACGAGCAGTACTTC